This TCR beta chain derives from a study of T cell changes during pregnancy in multiple sclerosis. The repertoire was sequenced with immunoSEQ multiplex PCR; TCRdb's copy has only in-frame clones and lacks some. There are around 40,000 clones in the sample; about 91% occur only once, and approximately 1.3% lies in the top ten. V shed 5 bases and J 3 bases; nucleotides not matched to a gene: 7. The germline CDR1 and CDR2 sequences are SGDLS and YYNGEE. The CDR3 length is 15 residues. The clonotype originates from a female donor with multiple sclerosis, enrolled in a pregnancy study. Sequenced material: CD4+ T cells from peripheral blood mononuclear cells, taken in the first trimester of pregnancy. The chain joins TRBV9 to TRBJ2-3, with 9 bases aligning to TRBD2. CDR3 coding DNA: TGTGCCAGCAGGCGGCGACTAGCGGCTACAGATACGCAGTATTTT. Amino acid sequence: CASRRRLAATDTQYF.